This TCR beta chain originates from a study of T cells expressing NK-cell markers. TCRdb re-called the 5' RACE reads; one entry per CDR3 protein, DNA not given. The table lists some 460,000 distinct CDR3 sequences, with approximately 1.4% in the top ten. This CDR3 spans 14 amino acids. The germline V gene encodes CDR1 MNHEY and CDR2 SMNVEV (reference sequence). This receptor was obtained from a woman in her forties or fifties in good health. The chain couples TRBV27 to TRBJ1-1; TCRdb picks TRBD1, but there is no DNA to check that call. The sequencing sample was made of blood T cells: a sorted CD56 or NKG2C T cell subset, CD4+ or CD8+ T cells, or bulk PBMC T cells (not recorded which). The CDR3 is CASNSPPMNTEAFF.